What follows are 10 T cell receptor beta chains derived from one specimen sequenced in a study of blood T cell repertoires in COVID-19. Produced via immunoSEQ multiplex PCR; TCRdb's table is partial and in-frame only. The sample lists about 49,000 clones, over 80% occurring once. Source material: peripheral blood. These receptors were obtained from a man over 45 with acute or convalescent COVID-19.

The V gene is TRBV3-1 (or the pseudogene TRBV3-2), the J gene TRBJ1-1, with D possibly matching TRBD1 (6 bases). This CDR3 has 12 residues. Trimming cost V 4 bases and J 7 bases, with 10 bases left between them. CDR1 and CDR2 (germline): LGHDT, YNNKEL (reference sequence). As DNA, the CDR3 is TGTGCCAGCAGCCCCCTGGACAGTGAAGCTTTCTTT. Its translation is CASSPLDSEAFF.

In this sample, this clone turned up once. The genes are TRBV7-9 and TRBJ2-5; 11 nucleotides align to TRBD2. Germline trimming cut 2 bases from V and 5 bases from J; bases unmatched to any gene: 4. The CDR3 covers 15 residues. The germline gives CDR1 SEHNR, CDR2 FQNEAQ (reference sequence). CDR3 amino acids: CASSLPPSGRETQYF. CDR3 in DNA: TGTGCCAGCAGCTTACCTCCTAGCGGGAGGGAGACCCAGTACTTC.

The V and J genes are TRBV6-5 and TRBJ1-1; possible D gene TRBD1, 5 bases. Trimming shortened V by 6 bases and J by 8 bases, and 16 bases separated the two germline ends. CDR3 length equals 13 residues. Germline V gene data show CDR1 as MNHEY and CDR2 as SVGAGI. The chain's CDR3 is CASRLRRGGEAFF. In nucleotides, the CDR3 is TGTGCCAGCAGACTACGACGCGGGGGAGAAGCTTTCTTT.

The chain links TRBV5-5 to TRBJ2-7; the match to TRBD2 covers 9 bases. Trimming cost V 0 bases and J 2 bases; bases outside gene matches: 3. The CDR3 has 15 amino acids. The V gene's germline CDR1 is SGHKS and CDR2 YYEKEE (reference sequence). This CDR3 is CASSLGLAGTYEQYF. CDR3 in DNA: TGTGCCAGCAGCTTGGGGCTAGCGGGAACCTACGAGCAGTACTTC. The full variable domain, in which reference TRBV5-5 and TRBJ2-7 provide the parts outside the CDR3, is DAGVTQSPTHLIKTRGQQVTLRCSPISGHKSVSWYQQVLGQGPQFIFQYYEKEERGRGNFPDRFSARQFPNYSSELNVNALLLGDSALYLCASSLGLAGTYEQYFGPGTRLTVT.

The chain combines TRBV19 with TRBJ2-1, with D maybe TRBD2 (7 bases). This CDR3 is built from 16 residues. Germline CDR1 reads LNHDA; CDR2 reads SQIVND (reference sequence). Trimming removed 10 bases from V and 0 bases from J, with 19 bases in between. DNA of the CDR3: TGTGCCACTAAGGTAACGGGGGGCTTCTCCTACAATGAGCAGTTCTTC. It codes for CATKVTGGFSYNEQFF.

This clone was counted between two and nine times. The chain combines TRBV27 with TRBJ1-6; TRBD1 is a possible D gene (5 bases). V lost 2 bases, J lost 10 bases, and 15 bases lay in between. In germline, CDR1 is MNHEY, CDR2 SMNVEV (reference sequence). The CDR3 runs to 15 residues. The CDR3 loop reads CASSLEAGKGSPLHF. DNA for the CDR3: TGTGCCAGCAGTTTAGAGGCAGGGAAAGGCTCACCCCTCCACTTT.

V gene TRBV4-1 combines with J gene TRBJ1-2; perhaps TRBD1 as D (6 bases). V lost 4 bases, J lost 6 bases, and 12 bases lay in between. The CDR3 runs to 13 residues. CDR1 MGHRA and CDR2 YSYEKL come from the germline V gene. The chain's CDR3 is CASSPARTDGYTF. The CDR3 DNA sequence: TGCGCCAGCAGCCCAGCTAGGACAGATGGCTACACCTTC.

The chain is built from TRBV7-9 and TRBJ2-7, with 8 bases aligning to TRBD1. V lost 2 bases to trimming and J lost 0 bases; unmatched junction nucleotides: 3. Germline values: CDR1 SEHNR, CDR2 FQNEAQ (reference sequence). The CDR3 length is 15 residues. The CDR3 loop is CASSLTGQASYEQYF. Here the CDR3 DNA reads TGTGCCAGCAGCTTAACGGGACAGGCCTCCTACGAGCAGTACTTC.

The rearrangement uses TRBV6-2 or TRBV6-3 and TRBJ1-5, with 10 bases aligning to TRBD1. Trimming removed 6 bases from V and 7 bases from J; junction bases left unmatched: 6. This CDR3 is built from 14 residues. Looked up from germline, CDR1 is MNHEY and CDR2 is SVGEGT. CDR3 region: CASSRTGGGQPQHF. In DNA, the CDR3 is TGTGCCAGCAGCCGGACAGGGGGTGGGCAGCCCCAGCATTTT.

The CDR3 loop reads CASSLGPAAYEQYF. CDR3 bases: TGTGCCAGCAGCTTAGGTCCCGCGGCCTACGAGCAGTACTTC. This chain uses TRBV7-8 with TRBJ2-7, with unresolved D. The CDR3 runs to 14 residues. Trimming shortened V by 1 base and J by 2 bases, and 9 bases separated the two germline ends. CDR1 and CDR2 (germline): SGHVS, FQNEAQ. The full variable domain, rest sourced from reference TRBV7-8 and TRBJ2-7, is GAGVSQSPRYKVAKRGQDVALRCDPISGHVSLFWYQQALGQGPEFLTYFQNEAQLDKSGLPSDRFFAERPEGSVSTLKIQRTQQEDSAVYLCASSLGPAAYEQYFGPGTRLTVT.